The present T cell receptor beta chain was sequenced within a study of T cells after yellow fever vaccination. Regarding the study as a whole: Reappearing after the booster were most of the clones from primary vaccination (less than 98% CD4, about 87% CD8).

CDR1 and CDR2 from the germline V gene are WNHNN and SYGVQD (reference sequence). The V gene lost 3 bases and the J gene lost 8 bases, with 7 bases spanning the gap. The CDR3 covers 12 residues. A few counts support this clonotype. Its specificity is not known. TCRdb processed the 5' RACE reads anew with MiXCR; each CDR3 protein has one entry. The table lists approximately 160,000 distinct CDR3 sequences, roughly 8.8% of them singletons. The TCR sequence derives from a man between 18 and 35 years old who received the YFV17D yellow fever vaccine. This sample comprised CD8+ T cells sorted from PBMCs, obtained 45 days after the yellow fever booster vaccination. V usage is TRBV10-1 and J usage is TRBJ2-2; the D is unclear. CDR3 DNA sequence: TGCGCCAGCAGTGATGGTGGGGGGGAGCTGTTTTTT. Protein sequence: CASSDGGGELFF.